These 31 T cell receptor beta chains originate from one sample sequenced in a study of patients and donors after allogeneic stem cell transplantation. From the RT-PCR reads, TCRdb called clonotypes with MiXCR, one entry per CDR3 protein. The sample holds about a million distinct CDR3 sequences, over 15% seen once. Specimen: blood, either unsorted or a sorted T cell fraction (not recorded which). These receptor sequences come from a human donor who was either an allogeneic HSCT recipient or a stem cell or donor lymphocyte infusion donor (not recorded which). It is not recorded whose cells these are; they may come from a transplant donor.

The table lists this clonotype with a few counts. Since the CDR3 does not end with the conserved phenylalanine or tryptophan, this likely comes from a read error. No DNA is shown, since the ends of the CDR3 on it are uncertain; the CDR3 is the one TCRdb lists. This chain links TRBV12-3 or TRBV12-4 with TRBJ2-1; the table's TRBD1 call for D was not verified on the DNA. From its first to its last residue, the CDR3 has 9 amino acids. This chain's CDR3 is CAFRRGGSS.

Only a few counts were recorded for this clonotype. For the CDR3, the DNA is TGTGCCGGAAGTAGCGGGAGCTCCTACAATGAGCAGTTCTTC. It codes for CAGSSGSSYNEQFF. V gene TRBV12-3 or TRBV12-4 combines with J gene TRBJ2-1; 9 nucleotides line up with TRBD2. The CDR3 runs 14 residues. V shed 11 bases and J 0 bases; nucleotides not matched to a gene: 5.

The V gene is TRBV12-3 or TRBV12-4, the J gene TRBJ2-1; possibly TRBD1 for D (5 bases). The CDR3 is 14 residues long. The V gene lost 5 bases and the J gene lost 2 bases, with 10 bases spanning the gap. Written as DNA, the CDR3 is TGTGCCAGCAGTCTAGGGGCCCCCTACAATGAGCAGTTCTTC. It specifies CASSLGAPYNEQFF.

This chain links TRBV14 with TRBJ1-2; no definite D call. Germline values: CDR1 SGHDN, CDR2 FVKESK. The CDR3 extends over 15 amino acids. Trimming removed 3 bases from V and 4 bases from J, with 15 bases in between. For the CDR3, the DNA is TGTGCCAGCAGCCAGATGGGCCCTCCTGCCTATGGCTACACCTTC. This codes for CASSQMGPPAYGYTF.

This clonotype was seen a few times. The J gene is TRBJ2-3, the V gene TRBV29-1; D remains unclear. The CDR3 consists of 13 residues. Germline assignment: CDR1 SQVTM and CDR2 ANQGSEA. Trimming pared 5 bases from V and 2 bases from J, leaving 11 bases between. CDR3 coding DNA: TGCAGCGTTTTCCGGGCTTCCACAGATACGCAGTATTTT. The encoded protein is CSVFRASTDTQYF.

This clonotype occurred many times. Here the CDR3 reads CASSYTRGALSYEQYF. For the CDR3, the DNA is TGTGCCAGCAGCTACACCCGGGGGGCATTGTCGTACGAGCAGTACTTC. The chain carries TRBV7-9 and TRBJ2-7; tentative D call: TRBD2 (7 bases). Germline CDR1 SEHNR, CDR2 FQNEAQ (reference sequence). There are 16 residues in the CDR3. Trimming removed 4 bases from V and 4 bases from J, with 20 bases in between.

V gene TRBV29-1 combines with J gene TRBJ1-1; D call uncertain. Per germline, CDR1 SQVTM and CDR2 ANQGSEA. V lost 4 bases, J lost 3 bases, and 12 bases lay in between. This CDR3 is built from 13 residues. CDR3: CSVADRPYTEAFF. The CDR3 nucleotides are TGCAGCGTTGCCGACCGACCCTACACTGAAGCTTTCTTT.

CDR3 sequence reads: CASSFEGRFTYEQYF. In DNA, the CDR3 is TGTGCCAGCAGCTTTGAGGGACGTTTTACCTACGAGCAGTACTTC. The rearrangement links TRBV3-1 to TRBJ2-7; D could derive from TRBD1 or TRBD2 (5 bases each). V was clipped by 5 bases and J by 2 bases, with 16 bases between them. This CDR3 contains 15 residues. The germline V gene has CDR1 LGHDT and CDR2 YNNKEL (reference sequence).

V and J are TRBV12-3 or TRBV12-4 and TRBJ1-1; D may be TRBD1 (6 bases). V was clipped by 2 bases and J by 10 bases, with 11 bases between them. The CDR3 sequence is 12 residues long. The CDR3, as DNA: TGTGCCAGCAGTTTAACCGGGACAACAGCTTTCTTT. It translates to CASSLTGTTAFF.

This clonotype was counted a few times. V and J are TRBV20-1 and TRBJ2-1; D ambiguous. The CDR3 has 12 residues. The V gene's germline CDR1 is DFQATT and CDR2 SNEGSKA (reference sequence). V was shortened by 1 base and J by 8 bases, with 9 bases between the two germline ends. In DNA form, the CDR3 reads TGCAGTGCTAGAGTAGTTGCGGATGAGCAGTTCTTC. Its protein product is CSARVVADEQFF.

This clonotype was seen more than once but under ten times. The CDR3 protein is CASSLSVGAFWGYTF. The CDR3 DNA sequence: TGTGCCAGCAGTTTATCCGTGGGGGCGTTTTGGGGCTACACCTTC. The chain recombines TRBV27 with TRBJ1-2, with TRBD1 as a possible D gene (6 bases). Germline loops: CDR1 MNHEY, CDR2 SMNVEV (reference sequence). The CDR3 loop spans 15 amino acids. Trimming stripped 0 bases from V and 8 bases from J, with 16 bases between.

A few counts support this clonotype. The V gene is TRBV6-1, the J gene TRBJ1-1, with TRBD1 as a possible D gene (5 bases). V shed 2 bases and J shed 0 bases, with 10 bases lying between them. CDR1 is MNHNS and CDR2 is SASEGT in the germline V gene. The CDR3 covers 15 residues. CDR3 DNA: TGTGCCAGCAGTGAATTGGGGGGGATGAACACTGAAGCTTTCTTT. Translated, it gives CASSELGGMNTEAFF.

This clonotype has at least ten counts. V gene TRBV5-1 combines with J gene TRBJ2-3, with 13 nucleotides matching TRBD2. From germline, CDR1 is SGHRS and CDR2 YFSETQ. The CDR3 consists of 16 residues. The J segment lost 4 bases and the V segment lost 4 bases, leaving 6 bases of the junction unmatched. The CDR3 is CASSPGLAGAADTQYF. As DNA, the CDR3 is TGCGCCAGCAGCCCCGGACTAGCGGGAGCGGCAGATACGCAGTATTTT.

This chain links TRBV18 with TRBJ2-3; unclear D gene. The CDR3 length is 17 residues. Germline CDR1 KGHSH, CDR2 LQKENI. V was cut by 1 base and J by 2 bases, with 16 bases left in between. In DNA form, the CDR3 reads TGTGCCAGCTCACCACGTCGGACGGCAGATGACACAGATACGCAGTATTTT. The encoded protein is CASSPRRTADDTDTQYF.

This clonotype was counted between two and nine times. J is TRBJ2-7 and V is TRBV27; tentatively, D is TRBD1 or TRBD2 (6 bases each). The V end lost 6 bases, the J end lost 5 bases, and 20 bases lay between the germline ends. The CDR3 totals 15 residues. CDR1 is MNHEY, CDR2 SMNVEV, per germline (reference sequence). CDR3 sequence reads: CASRTGGTIGNEQYF. DNA for the CDR3: TGTGCCAGCAGAACCGGAGGGACAATCGGAAACGAGCAGTACTTC.

There are a few counts of this clonotype. The chain has TRBV15 and TRBJ1-5; D may be TRBD1 (5 bases). The CDR3 is 17 amino acids. V was pared by 0 bases and J by 3 bases, with 15 bases between. CDR1 is LNHNV, CDR2 YYDKDF, per germline (reference sequence). The DNA for the CDR3 is TGTGCCACCAGCAGAGATTATGGGGGGGAGGCCAATCAGCCCCAGCATTTT. It specifies CATSRDYGGEANQPQHF. The variable domain in full, with the rest retrieved from reference TRBV15 and TRBJ1-5, is DAMVIQNPRYQVTQFGKPVTLSCSQTLNHNVMYWYQQKSSQAPKLLFHYYDKDFNNEADTPDNFQSRRPNTSFCFLDIRSPGLGDTAMYLCATSRDYGGEANQPQHFGDGTRLSIL.

This clonotype occurred a few times. CDR3 in DNA: TGTGCCAGCAGCAGACAGGGGGCGTACGCCACCGGGGAGCTGTTTTTT. Amino acid sequence: CASSRQGAYATGELFF. The rearrangement links TRBV12-3 or TRBV12-4 to TRBJ2-2; 10 nucleotides line up with TRBD1. This CDR3 has 16 amino acids. V was clipped by 6 bases and J by 4 bases; unmatched bases: 8.

The CDR3 here is CSAVTGVVTDTQYF. In DNA form, the CDR3 reads TGCAGTGCTGTGACAGGGGTAGTAACAGATACGCAGTATTTT. The rearrangement links TRBV20-1 to TRBJ2-3, with 8 bases fitting TRBD1. This CDR3 comprises 14 residues. The germline gives CDR1 DFQATT, CDR2 SNEGSKA (reference sequence). V lost 5 bases, J lost 3 bases, and 7 bases stayed unmatched.

The gene calls are TRBV19 and TRBJ2-3, with TRBD2 matching 7 bases. Looked up from germline, CDR1 is LNHDA and CDR2 is SQIVND (reference sequence). V lost 3 bases and J lost 3; bases outside the gene matches: 6. This CDR3 spans 15 amino acids. CDR3 protein: CASSMSTSATDTQYF. CDR3 coding DNA: TGTGCCAGTAGTATGAGTACTAGCGCGACAGATACGCAGTATTTT.

The table lists this clonotype with a few counts. The gene calls are TRBV4-2 and TRBJ2-3, with TRBD1 matching 7 bases. Germline V gene sequence: CDR1 LGHNA, CDR2 YNFKEQ. CDR3 length: 18 amino acids. The V segment lost 2 bases and the J segment 0 bases; nucleotides outside the gene matches: 11. The DNA of the CDR3 is TGTGCCAGCAGCCAAAAGCAGACAGGGAAAGGAAGCACAGATACGCAGTATTTT. Amino acids: CASSQKQTGKGSTDTQYF.

V gene TRBV7-2 combines with J gene TRBJ2-7; perhaps TRBD1 as D (5 bases). Germline assignment: CDR1 SGHTA and CDR2 FQGNSA. V dropped 5 bases and J dropped 4 bases, with 18 bases sitting between them. CDR3 size: 15 residues. CDR3 protein: CASSPEGHKNYEQYF. The CDR3, as DNA: TGTGCCAGCAGCCCCGAAGGACACAAGAATTACGAGCAGTACTTC.

This clonotype appeared a few times. Here the CDR3 reads CSAREPKPRDREAFF. The CDR3 DNA reads TGCAGTGCTAGAGAACCGAAACCAAGGGACCGCGAAGCTTTCTTT. The J gene is TRBJ1-1, the V gene TRBV20-1; the D gene is possibly TRBD1 (5 bases). Trimming removed 0 bases from V and 8 bases from J, with 19 bases in between. There are 15 residues in the CDR3. Germline CDR1 is DFQATT and CDR2 is SNEGSKA (reference sequence).

The genes are TRBV7-2 and TRBJ1-6, with D possibly TRBD1 on 5 matching bases. Germline CDR1 reads SGHTA; CDR2 reads FQGNSA. V lost 5 bases and J lost 7, with 15 bases in between. CDR3 size: 15 residues. CDR3 in DNA: TGTGCCAGCAGCGTGGGGGGACCTCGAAATTCACCCCTCCACTTT. Translated: CASSVGGPRNSPLHF.

This clonotype was counted only a few times. The chain joins TRBV3-1 to TRBJ2-7; TRBD1 or TRBD2 may be the D gene (5 bases each). V dropped 4 bases and J dropped 4 bases, with 14 bases sitting between them. The V gene's germline CDR1 is LGHDT and CDR2 YNNKEL (reference sequence). The CDR3 spans 14 residues. Here the CDR3 reads CASSPIGGPYEQYF. In nucleotides, the CDR3 is TGTGCCAGCAGCCCCATTGGGGGACCTTACGAGCAGTACTTC.

The table lists this clonotype with a few counts. The chain uses TRBV6-5 and TRBJ1-4, with D unresolved. The V end was cut by 2 bases, the J end by 12 bases, with 13 bases between. CDR3 length: 13 residues. From germline, CDR1 is MNHEY and CDR2 SVGAGI. CDR3 amino acids: CASSYRLWGELFF. The DNA for the CDR3 is TGTGCCAGCAGTTACCGATTATGGGGAGAACTGTTTTTT.

The sample holds a few counts of this clonotype. This chain joins TRBV9 and TRBJ2-1; 9 nucleotides line up with TRBD2. Germline CDR1 SGDLS, CDR2 YYNGEE. With 0 bases clipped from V and 9 bases from J, the junction kept 7 bases outside the gene matches. This CDR3 has 15 amino acids. CDR3 residues: CASSVDRGRAPEQFF. CDR3 coding DNA: TGTGCCAGCAGCGTAGACCGCGGGAGGGCCCCTGAGCAGTTCTTC.

Worth noting for this clonotype: Its ends do not fully match the called genes, so a read error is possible. The chain recombines TRBV27 with TRBJ2-2; D might be TRBD2 (5 bases). The CDR3 extends over 14 amino acids. The V gene's germline CDR1 is MNHEY and CDR2 SMNVEV (reference sequence). In DNA, the CDR3 is TGTGCCAGCAGTTTAGTCCGCTACACCGGGGAGCTGGTTTTT. Protein sequence: CASSLVRYTGELVF.

This clonotype was seen a single time. This rearrangement joins TRBV5-1 to TRBJ2-7; the match to TRBD2 covers 8 bases. This CDR3 is built from 16 residues. V shed 0 bases, J shed 0 bases, and the junction held 5 bases outside the gene matches. Germline CDR1 SGHRS, CDR2 YFSETQ. CDR3 nucleotide sequence: TGCGCCAGCAGCTTGGTACAGCGGGGGAGCTCCTACGAGCAGTACTTC. Translated, it gives CASSLVQRGSSYEQYF.

This clonotype was seen a handful of times. The chain recombines TRBV20-1 with TRBJ2-1; D may be TRBD1 (6 bases). The V end lost 3 bases, the J end lost 12 bases, and 27 bases lay between the germline ends. Germline assignment: CDR1 DFQATT and CDR2 SNEGSKA (reference sequence). The CDR3 is 16 amino acids. The CDR3 protein is CSASKGDPPLLGGQFF. CDR3 DNA sequence: TGCAGTGCTAGTAAGGGAGATCCACCACTACTAGGGGGGCAGTTCTTC.

The chain employs TRBV12-3 or TRBV12-4 and TRBJ2-3, with TRBD2 matching over 7 bases. Losses at the gene ends were 6 bases for V and 4 bases for J; bases not matched to a gene: 16. CDR3 length: 17 amino acids. Written as DNA, the CDR3 is TGTGCCAGCAGCCATTCGGGGGGAGGGCCTGTCGCAGATACGCAGTATTTT. It yields the protein CASSHSGGGPVADTQYF.

The chain links TRBV29-1 to TRBJ1-1; perhaps TRBD1 as D (5 bases). Germline loops: CDR1 SQVTM, CDR2 ANQGSEA. The CDR3 loop spans 11 amino acids. Between the trimmed V and J ends, which lost 8 bases and 10 bases, there was a span of 17 bases. The CDR3 nucleotides are TGCAGCACTCGTGAAGGGGCAGCAGCTTTCTTT. Its translation is CSTREGAAAFF.